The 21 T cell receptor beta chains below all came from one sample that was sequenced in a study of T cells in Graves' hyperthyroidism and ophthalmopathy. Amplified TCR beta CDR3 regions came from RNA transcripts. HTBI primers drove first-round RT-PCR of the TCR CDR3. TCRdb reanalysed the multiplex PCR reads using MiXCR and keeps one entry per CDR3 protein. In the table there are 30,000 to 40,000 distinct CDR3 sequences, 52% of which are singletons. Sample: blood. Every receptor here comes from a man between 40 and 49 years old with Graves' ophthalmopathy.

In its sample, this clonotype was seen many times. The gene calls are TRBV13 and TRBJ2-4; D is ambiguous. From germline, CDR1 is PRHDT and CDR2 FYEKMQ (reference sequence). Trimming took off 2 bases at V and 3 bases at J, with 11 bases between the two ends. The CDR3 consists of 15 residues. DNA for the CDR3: TGTGCCAGCAGCTTATTCCTTACGGGCAAAAACATTCAGTACTTC. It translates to CASSLFLTGKNIQYF.

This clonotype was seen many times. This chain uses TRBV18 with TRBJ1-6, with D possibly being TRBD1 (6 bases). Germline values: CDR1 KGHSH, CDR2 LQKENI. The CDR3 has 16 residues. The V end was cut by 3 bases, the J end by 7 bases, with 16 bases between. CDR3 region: CASSPGQIPPNSPLHF. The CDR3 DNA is TGTGCCAGCTCACCTGGACAGATCCCTCCAAATTCACCCCTCCACTTT.

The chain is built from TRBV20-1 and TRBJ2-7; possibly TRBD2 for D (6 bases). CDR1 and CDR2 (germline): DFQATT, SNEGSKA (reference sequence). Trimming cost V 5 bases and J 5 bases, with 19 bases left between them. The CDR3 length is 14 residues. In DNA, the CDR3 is TGCAGTGCTCAACGGGACTCAGGGCCCAACGAGCAGTACTTC. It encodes CSAQRDSGPNEQYF.

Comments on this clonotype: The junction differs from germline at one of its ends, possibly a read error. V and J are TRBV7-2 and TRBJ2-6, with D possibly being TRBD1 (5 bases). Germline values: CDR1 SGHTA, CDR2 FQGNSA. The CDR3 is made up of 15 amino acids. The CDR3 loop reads CASSLWLVGANVPTF. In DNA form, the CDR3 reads TGTGCCAGCAGCCTATGGTTGGTTGGGGCCAACGTCCCGACTTTC.

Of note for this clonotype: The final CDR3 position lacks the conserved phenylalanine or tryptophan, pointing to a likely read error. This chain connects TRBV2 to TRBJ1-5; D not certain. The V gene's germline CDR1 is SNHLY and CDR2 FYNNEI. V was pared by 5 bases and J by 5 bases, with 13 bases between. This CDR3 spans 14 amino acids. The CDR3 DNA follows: TGTGCCAGCAGTCCTATTACACCTGATCAGCCCCAGCATTTG. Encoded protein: CASSPITPDQPQHL.

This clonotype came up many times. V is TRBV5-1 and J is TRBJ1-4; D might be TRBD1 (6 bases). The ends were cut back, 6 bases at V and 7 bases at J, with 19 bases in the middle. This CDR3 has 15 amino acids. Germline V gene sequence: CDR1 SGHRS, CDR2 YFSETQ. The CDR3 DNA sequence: TGCGCCAGCAACCTGAGGGGGGGCTCGGGTGAAAAACTGTTTTTT. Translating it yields CASNLRGGSGEKLFF. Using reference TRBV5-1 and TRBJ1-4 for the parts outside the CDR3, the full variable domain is KAGVTQTPRYLIKTRGQQVTLSCSPISGHRSVSWYQQTPGQGLQFLFEYFSETQRNKGNFPGRFSGRQFSNSRSEMNVSTLELGDSALYLCASNLRGGSGEKLFFGSGTQLSVL.

CDR3: CASKGPRDEQFF. The CDR3 DNA reads TGTGCCAGTAAAGGGCCAAGGGATGAGCAGTTCTTC. The rearrangement links TRBV19 to TRBJ2-1; D unresolved. V lost 7 bases, J lost 8 bases, and 12 bases lay in between. This CDR3 is built from 12 residues. Per germline, CDR1 LNHDA and CDR2 SQIVND (reference sequence).

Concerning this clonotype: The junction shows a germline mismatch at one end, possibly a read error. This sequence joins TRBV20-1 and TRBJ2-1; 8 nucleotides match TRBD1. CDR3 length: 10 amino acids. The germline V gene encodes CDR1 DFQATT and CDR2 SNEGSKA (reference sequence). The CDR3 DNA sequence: TGCAGTGCCGAGGGACAGGCCGACTCGTGG. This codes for CSAEGQADSW.

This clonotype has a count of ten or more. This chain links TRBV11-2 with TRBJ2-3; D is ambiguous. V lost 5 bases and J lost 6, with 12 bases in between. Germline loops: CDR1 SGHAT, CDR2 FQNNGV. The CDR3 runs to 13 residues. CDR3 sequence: CASSHGQEDTQYF. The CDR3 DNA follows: TGTGCCAGCAGCCACGGCCAGGAGGATACGCAGTATTTT.

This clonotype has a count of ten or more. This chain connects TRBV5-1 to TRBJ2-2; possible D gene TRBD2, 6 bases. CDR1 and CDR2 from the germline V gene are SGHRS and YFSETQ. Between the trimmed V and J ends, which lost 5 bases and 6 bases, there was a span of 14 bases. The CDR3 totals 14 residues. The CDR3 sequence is CASRYMAGSGELFF. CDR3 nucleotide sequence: TGCGCCAGCAGATATATGGCGGGGTCCGGGGAGCTGTTTTTT.

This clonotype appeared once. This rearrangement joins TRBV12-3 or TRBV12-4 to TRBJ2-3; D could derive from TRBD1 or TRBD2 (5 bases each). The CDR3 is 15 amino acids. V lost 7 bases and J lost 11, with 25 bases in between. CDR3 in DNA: TGTGCCAGCAAACCGAGGGGCCTAACCTACAATGAGCAGTATTTT. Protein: CASKPRGLTYNEQYF.

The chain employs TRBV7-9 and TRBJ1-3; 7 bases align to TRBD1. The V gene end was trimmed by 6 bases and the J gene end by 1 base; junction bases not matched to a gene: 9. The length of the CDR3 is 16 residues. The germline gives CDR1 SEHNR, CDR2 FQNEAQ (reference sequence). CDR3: CASSRGATGSGNTIYF. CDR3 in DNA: TGTGCCAGCAGTAGAGGGGCGACAGGGTCTGGAAACACCATATATTTT.

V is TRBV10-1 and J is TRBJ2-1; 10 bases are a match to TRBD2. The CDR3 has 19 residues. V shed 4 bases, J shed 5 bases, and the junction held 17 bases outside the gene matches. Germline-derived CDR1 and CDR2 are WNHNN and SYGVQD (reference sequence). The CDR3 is CASSANQREGSERNNEQFF. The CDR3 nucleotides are TGCGCCAGCAGTGCGAATCAGCGGGAGGGGAGCGAACGCAACAATGAGCAGTTCTTC.

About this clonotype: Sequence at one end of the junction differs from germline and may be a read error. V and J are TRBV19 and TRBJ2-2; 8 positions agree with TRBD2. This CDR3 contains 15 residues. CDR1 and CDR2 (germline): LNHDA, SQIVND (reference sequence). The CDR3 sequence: CTSKRSGGGAGELFF. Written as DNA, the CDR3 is TGTACCAGTAAGAGGAGCGGGGGCGGCGCCGGGGAGCTGTTTTTT.

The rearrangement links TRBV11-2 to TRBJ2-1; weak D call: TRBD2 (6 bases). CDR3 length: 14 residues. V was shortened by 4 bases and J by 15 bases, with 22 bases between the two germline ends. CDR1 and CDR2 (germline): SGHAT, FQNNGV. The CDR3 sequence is CASSSWRDDRRRFF. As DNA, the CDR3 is TGTGCCAGCAGCTCTTGGCGGGACGACCGGAGGCGGTTCTTC.

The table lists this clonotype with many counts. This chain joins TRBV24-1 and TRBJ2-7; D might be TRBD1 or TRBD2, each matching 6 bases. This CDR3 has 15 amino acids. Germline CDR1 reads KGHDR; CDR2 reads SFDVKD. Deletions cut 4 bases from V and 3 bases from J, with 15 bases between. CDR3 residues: CATSDPRGRFYEQYF. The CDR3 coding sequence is TGTGCCACCAGTGACCCCCGGGGGCGCTTCTACGAGCAGTACTTC.

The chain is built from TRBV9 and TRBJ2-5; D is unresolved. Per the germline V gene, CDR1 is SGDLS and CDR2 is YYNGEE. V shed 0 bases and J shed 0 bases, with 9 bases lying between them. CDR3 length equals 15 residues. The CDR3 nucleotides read TGTGCCAGCAGCGTAGGACCTTTGAACCAAGAGACCCAGTACTTC. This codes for CASSVGPLNQETQYF.

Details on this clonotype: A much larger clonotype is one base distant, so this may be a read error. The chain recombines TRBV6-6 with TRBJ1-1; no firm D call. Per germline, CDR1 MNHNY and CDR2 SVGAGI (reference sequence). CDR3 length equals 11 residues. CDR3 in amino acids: CASGYGVEAFF. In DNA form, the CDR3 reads TGTGCCAGCGGTTACGGAGTTGAAGCTTTCTTT.

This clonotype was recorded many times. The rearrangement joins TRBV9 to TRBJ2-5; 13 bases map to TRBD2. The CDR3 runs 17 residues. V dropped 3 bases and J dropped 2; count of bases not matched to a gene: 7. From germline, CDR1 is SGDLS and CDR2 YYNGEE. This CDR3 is CASSGGLAGRIQETQYF. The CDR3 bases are TGTGCCAGCAGCGGGGGACTAGCGGGACGCATACAAGAGACCCAGTACTTC.

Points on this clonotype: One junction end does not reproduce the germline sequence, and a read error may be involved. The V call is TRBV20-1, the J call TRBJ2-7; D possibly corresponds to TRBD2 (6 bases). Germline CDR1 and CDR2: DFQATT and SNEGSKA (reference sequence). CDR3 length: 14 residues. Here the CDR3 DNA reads TGCAGTGCTAGAGATGGGGGGAGGCCCGGGGAGCTGTACTTC. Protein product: CSARDGGRPGELYF.

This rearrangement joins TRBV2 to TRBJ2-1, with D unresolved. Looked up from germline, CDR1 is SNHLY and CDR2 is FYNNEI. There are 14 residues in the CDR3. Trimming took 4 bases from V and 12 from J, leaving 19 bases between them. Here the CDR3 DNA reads TGTGCCAGCAGTGTTCAGGAGAACACAGATACGCAGTTCTTC. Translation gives CASSVQENTDTQFF.